Following are 29 T cell receptor beta chains from one sample sequenced in a study of T cell clonotyping in hematopoietic cell transplantation. Profiling relied on immunoSEQ multiplex PCR, and the TCRdb table lists in-frame clones only, not all of them. The data show 5,300 or so clones, about a quarter seen once. The sample here was peripheral blood mononuclear cells, taken 180 days after allogeneic stem cell transplant. The receptors derive from a male patient aged 40-55 years who had an allogeneic stem cell transplant from an unrelated donor, so the T cells may come from the graft donor. Some clones in this sample may be carry-over from other donors' samples.

This clone has just a few counts. The chain has TRBV7-9 and TRBJ1-1, with D perhaps matching TRBD1 (6 bases). The germline V and J ends were trimmed by 2 bases and 0 bases, with 13 bases remaining between them. Germline V gene sequence: CDR1 SEHNR, CDR2 FQNEAQ (reference sequence). The CDR3 is 16 residues long. This CDR3 reads CASSLIPGHLNTEAFF. The CDR3 DNA is TGTGCCAGCAGCTTAATCCCGGGACATTTGAACACTGAAGCTTTCTTT. Combining the CDR3 with reference TRBV7-9 and TRBJ1-1 gives the whole variable domain DTGVSQNPRHKITKRGQNVTFRCDPISEHNRLYWYRQTLGQGPEFLTYFQNEAQLEKSRLLSDRFSAERPKGSFSTLEIQRTEQGDSAMYLCASSLIPGHLNTEAFFGQGTRLTVV.

This clone has only a few counts. V and J are TRBV6-5 and TRBJ2-4; the match to TRBD1 covers 8 bases. The CDR3 length is 11 residues. V lost 5 bases, J lost 16 bases, and 7 bases stayed unmatched. Germline V gives CDR1 MNHEY, CDR2 SVGAGI. CDR3 in DNA: TGTGCCAGCAGTGGCCCCAGGGGGCCCTACTTC. Protein: CASSGPRGPYF.

This clone is medium-sized. The chain joins TRBV27 to TRBJ1-6; the D gene is possibly TRBD1 (5 bases). Trimming took 5 bases from V and 10 from J, leaving 15 bases between them. Germline CDR1 MNHEY, CDR2 SMNVEV (reference sequence). This CDR3 is built from 14 residues. In DNA form, the CDR3 reads TGTGCCAGCAGTCCCCTTGGGGCCAACTCACCCCTCCACTTT. Protein product: CASSPLGANSPLHF.

This clone was counted between two and nine times. The V call is TRBV6-6, the J call TRBJ2-7; 7 positions match TRBD2. V lost 4 bases, J lost 7 bases, and 10 bases stayed unmatched. The CDR3 contains 14 residues. The germline CDR1 and CDR2 sequences are MNHNY and SVGAGI (reference sequence). Here the CDR3 reads CASSLTSEVGEQYF. CDR3 nucleotide sequence: TGTGCCAGCAGTTTAACTAGCGAAGTTGGGGAGCAGTACTTC.

This chain uses TRBV30 with TRBJ1-5, with TRBD1 as a possible D gene (5 bases). Germline V gives CDR1 GTSNPN, CDR2 SVGIG (reference sequence). The V gene lost 2 bases and the J gene lost 2 bases, with 10 bases spanning the gap. The CDR3 spans 14 residues. CDR3 nucleotide sequence: TGTGCCTGGAGTCCAGGGTTGGGCAATCAGCCCCAGCATTTT. Amino acids: CAWSPGLGNQPQHF.

This clone has only a few counts. This chain uses TRBV7-2 with TRBJ1-4; D is unresolved. Between the trimmed V and J ends, which lost 5 bases and 4 bases, there was a span of 11 bases. The germline V gene encodes CDR1 SGHTA and CDR2 FQGNSA. This CDR3 spans 14 amino acids. CDR3 in amino acids: CASSLRQNNEKLFF. The CDR3 DNA is TGTGCCAGCAGCCTGCGGCAGAATAATGAAAAACTGTTTTTT.

V gene TRBV30 combines with J gene TRBJ1-6; D unresolved. The ends were cut back, 0 bases at V and 3 bases at J, with 3 bases in the middle. In germline, CDR1 is GTSNPN, CDR2 SVGIG (reference sequence). The CDR3 length is 13 residues. CDR3 DNA sequence: TGTGCCTGGAGTGTAAGCTATAATTCACCCCTCCACTTT. It translates to CAWSVSYNSPLHF.

This clone has a single count. V gene TRBV30 combines with J gene TRBJ1-1; perhaps TRBD1 as D (5 bases). Germline CDR1 and CDR2: GTSNPN and SVGIG (reference sequence). Trimming shortened V by 0 bases and J by 2 bases, and 10 bases separated the two germline ends. This CDR3 is built from 14 residues. The CDR3 region is CAWSVRGRNTEAFF. The CDR3 coding sequence is TGTGCCTGGAGTGTAAGGGGACGTAACACTGAAGCTTTCTTT.

The chain links TRBV30 to TRBJ1-2, with TRBD1 matching over 8 bases. The CDR3 runs 14 residues. The germline gives CDR1 GTSNPN, CDR2 SVGIG (reference sequence). Trimming at V came to 3 bases and at J to 6 bases, leaving 9 bases not matched to a gene. DNA of the CDR3: TGTGCCTGGAGCGGGACAGGCCTTTCACATGGCTACACCTTC. Its protein is CAWSGTGLSHGYTF. The variable domain in full, completed from reference TRBV30 and TRBJ1-2, reads SQTIHQWPATLVQPVGSPLSLECTVEGTSNPNLYWYRQAAGRGLQLLFYSVGIGQISSEVPQNLSASRPQDRQFILSSKKLLLSDSGFYLCAWSGTGLSHGYTFGSGTRLTVV.

This clone has more than one count but fewer than ten. The chain is built from TRBV30 and TRBJ1-5, with no clear D. The CDR3 is made up of 13 amino acids. The V end was cut by 2 bases, the J end by 6 bases, with 11 bases between. Germline lookup yields CDR1 GTSNPN and CDR2 SVGIG (reference sequence). The CDR3: CAWSLSLSQPQHF. The CDR3, as DNA: TGTGCCTGGAGTCTTTCGCTATCTCAGCCCCAGCATTTT.

V is TRBV28 and J is TRBJ2-7; D ambiguous. The CDR3 has 13 amino acids. Per the germline V gene, CDR1 is MDHEN and CDR2 is SYDVKM. V was pared by 6 bases and J by 2 bases, with 11 bases between. In DNA, the CDR3 is TGTGCCAGCAGGACGGGCCTCACCTACGAGCAGTACTTC. Amino acids: CASRTGLTYEQYF.

The chain couples TRBV5-6 to TRBJ2-7; no clear D gene. V was cut by 4 bases and J by 2 bases, with 4 bases left in between. Germline V gives CDR1 SGHDT, CDR2 YYEEEE. The CDR3 runs to 11 residues. The CDR3 DNA follows: TGTGCCAGCAGCACCGCCTACGAGCAGTACTTC. It is translated as CASSTAYEQYF.

This clone was detected only a few times. The chain uses TRBV30 and TRBJ2-5, with 8 bases lining up with TRBD1. The CDR3 extends over 14 amino acids. The V gene end was trimmed by 2 bases and the J gene end by 1 base; junction bases not matched to a gene: 3. Germline V CDR1 and CDR2: GTSNPN, SVGIG (reference sequence). CDR3: CAWSMGQAQETQYF. Here the CDR3 DNA reads TGTGCCTGGAGTATGGGACAGGCCCAAGAGACCCAGTACTTC.

A few counts support this clone. The J gene is TRBJ1-1, the V gene TRBV7-9; maybe TRBD1 (5 bases). CDR3 length equals 12 residues. Deletions cut 2 bases from V and 6 bases from J, with 7 bases between. From germline, CDR1 is SEHNR and CDR2 FQNEAQ (reference sequence). The CDR3: CASSLRGSEAFF. The DNA of the CDR3 is TGTGCCAGCAGCTTAAGGGGATCTGAAGCTTTCTTT.

The chain couples TRBV7-9 to TRBJ2-1, with no clear D. Germline V gene data show CDR1 as SEHNR and CDR2 as FQNEAQ (reference sequence). The CDR3 runs 10 residues. The ends were cut back, 8 bases at V and 9 bases at J, with 8 bases in the middle. CDR3 amino acids: CASALGEQFF. The CDR3 bases are TGTGCCAGCGCCTTGGGTGAGCAGTTCTTC.

The chain links TRBV4-1 to TRBJ1-5, with no clear D. Germline-derived CDR1 and CDR2 are MGHRA and YSYEKL. This CDR3 is 15 amino acids long. Trimming removed 0 bases from V and 1 base from J, with 7 bases in between. Here the CDR3 DNA reads TGCGCCAGCAGCCAAGATGAGGGAAGCAATCAGCCCCAGCATTTT. This sequence encodes CASSQDEGSNQPQHF.

The table lists this clone with a few counts. This sequence joins TRBV29-1 and TRBJ2-5; 7 positions agree with TRBD2. This CDR3 contains 12 residues. Germline V gives CDR1 SQVTM, CDR2 ANQGSEA. The V gene end was trimmed by 4 bases and the J gene end by 4 bases; junction bases not matched to a gene: 3. The chain's CDR3 is CSVARGGETQYF. CDR3 sequence (DNA): TGCAGCGTTGCACGCGGGGGAGAGACCCAGTACTTC. Combining the CDR3 with reference TRBV29-1 and TRBJ2-5 gives the whole variable domain SAVISQKPSRDICQRGTSLTIQCQVDSQVTMMFWYRQQPGQSLTLIATANQGSEATYESGFVIDKFPISRPNLTFSTLTVSNMSPEDSSIYLCSVARGGETQYFGPGTRLLVL.

In DNA form, the CDR3 reads TGTGCCTGGAAAGCGGGGGGGCAAGAGACCCAGTACTTC. Its protein is CAWKAGGQETQYF. V and J are TRBV30 and TRBJ2-5; 10 nucleotides align to TRBD2. Losses at the gene ends were 4 bases for V and 2 bases for J; bases not matched to a gene: 1. Germline V CDR1 and CDR2: GTSNPN, SVGIG (reference sequence). The CDR3 has 13 amino acids. The variable domain in full, completed from reference TRBV30 and TRBJ2-5, reads SQTIHQWPATLVQPVGSPLSLECTVEGTSNPNLYWYRQAAGRGLQLLFYSVGIGQISSEVPQNLSASRPQDRQFILSSKKLLLSDSGFYLCAWKAGGQETQYFGPGTRLLVL.

The chain combines TRBV30 with TRBJ2-1; D call uncertain. The CDR3 loop spans 12 amino acids. Trimming cost V 0 bases and J 10 bases, with 10 bases left between them. Per the germline V gene, CDR1 is GTSNPN and CDR2 is SVGIG (reference sequence). The CDR3 loop is CAWSVQPREQFF. The CDR3, as DNA: TGTGCCTGGAGTGTACAACCCCGGGAGCAGTTCTTC.

This clone was counted between two and nine times. The chain carries TRBV29-1 and TRBJ1-1, with TRBD1 as a possible D gene (5 bases). The CDR3 sequence is 11 residues long. V lost 3 bases and J 4 bases, leaving 6 bases between the germline ends. Looked up from germline, CDR1 is SQVTM and CDR2 is ANQGSEA. The CDR3, as DNA: TGCAGCGTTGACAGGGCCACTGAAGCTTTCTTT. Translating it yields CSVDRATEAFF.

The rearrangement joins TRBV25-1 to TRBJ2-2, with D possibly being TRBD1 or TRBD2 (5 bases each). Per the germline V gene, CDR1 is MGHDK and CDR2 is SYGVNS. V lost 8 bases, J lost 0 bases, and 10 bases lay in between. The CDR3 consists of 14 residues. CDR3 amino acids: CASRRGANTGELFF. CDR3 sequence (DNA): TGTGCCAGCCGACGGGGCGCGAACACCGGGGAGCTGTTTTTT. Filled out from reference TRBV25-1 and TRBJ2-2, the complete variable domain reads EADIYQTPRYLVIGTGKKITLECSQTMGHDKMYWYQQDPGMELHLIHYSYGVNSTEKGDLSSESTVSRIRTEHFPLTLESARPSHTSQYLCASRRGANTGELFFGEGSRLTVL.

This rearrangement joins TRBV6-5 to TRBJ1-1, with 7 bases fitting TRBD1. There are 15 residues in the CDR3. Germline-derived CDR1 and CDR2 are MNHEY and SVGAGI. The trim removed 2 bases at V and 5 bases at J, leaving 8 bases unmatched. CDR3 bases: TGTGCCAGCAGTTACACCCACGGGGACAGAACTGAAGCTTTCTTT. It codes for CASSYTHGDRTEAFF.

The rearrangement uses TRBV30 and TRBJ2-7, with a tentative D call TRBD1 (6 bases). Between the trimmed V and J ends, which lost 0 bases and 2 bases, there was a span of 11 bases. This CDR3 is 14 amino acids long. Germline loops: CDR1 GTSNPN, CDR2 SVGIG (reference sequence). CDR3 bases: TGTGCCTGGAGTGTACTGGACAGAGCCTACGAGCAGTACTTC. Translation gives CAWSVLDRAYEQYF.

This clone has just a few counts. Within the sample, other DNA sequences also encode this same CDR3. The chain is built from TRBV5-6 and TRBJ2-7, with D hard to call. Germline CDR1 SGHDT, CDR2 YYEEEE. The CDR3 is 12 residues long. V was cut by 1 base and J by 1 base, with 3 bases left in between. Here the CDR3 DNA reads TGTGCCAGCAGCTTGTCTTCCTACGAGCAGTACTTC. It translates to CASSLSSYEQYF.

This clone occurred a few times. The chain uses TRBV5-1 and TRBJ1-3, with D possibly being TRBD1 (5 bases). Trimming shortened V by 4 bases and J by 0 bases, and 14 bases separated the two germline ends. The CDR3 is 16 residues long. Germline-derived CDR1 and CDR2 are SGHRS and YFSETQ. The DNA for the CDR3 is TGCGCCAGCAGCCGGACATCGGATAGCTCTGGAAACACCATATATTTT. Translation: CASSRTSDSSGNTIYF. The full variable domain, in which reference TRBV5-1 and TRBJ1-3 provide the parts outside the CDR3, is KAGVTQTPRYLIKTRGQQVTLSCSPISGHRSVSWYQQTPGQGLQFLFEYFSETQRNKGNFPGRFSGRQFSNSRSEMNVSTLELGDSALYLCASSRTSDSSGNTIYFGEGSWLTVV.

The chain recombines TRBV30 with TRBJ2-2; D unresolved. The CDR3 sequence is 14 residues long. Germline V CDR1 and CDR2: GTSNPN, SVGIG (reference sequence). Trimming left V 4 bases short and J 4 bases short, with 13 bases between. The CDR3 nucleotides are TGTGCCTGGACACCTTTAGATGTCACCGGGGAGCTGTTTTTT. The encoded protein is CAWTPLDVTGELFF. Using reference TRBV30 and TRBJ2-2 for the parts outside the CDR3, the full variable domain is SQTIHQWPATLVQPVGSPLSLECTVEGTSNPNLYWYRQAAGRGLQLLFYSVGIGQISSEVPQNLSASRPQDRQFILSSKKLLLSDSGFYLCAWTPLDVTGELFFGEGSRLTVL.

The sample holds one count of this clone. CDR3 residues: CALRRGLTVYGYTF. The CDR3 DNA follows: TGTGCCTTAAGGAGAGGCTTGACTGTCTATGGCTACACCTTC. V usage is TRBV30 and J usage is TRBJ1-2; D gene unclear. The V gene lost 7 bases and the J gene lost 4 bases, with 19 bases spanning the gap. The V gene's germline CDR1 is GTSNPN and CDR2 SVGIG (reference sequence). CDR3 size: 14 residues. Full variable domain (outside the CDR3, taken from reference TRBV30 and TRBJ1-2): SQTIHQWPATLVQPVGSPLSLECTVEGTSNPNLYWYRQAAGRGLQLLFYSVGIGQISSEVPQNLSASRPQDRQFILSSKKLLLSDSGFYLCALRRGLTVYGYTFGSGTRLTVV.

The chain has TRBV28 and TRBJ2-1, with TRBD2 matching 9 bases. V dropped 8 bases and J dropped 7; count of bases not matched to a gene: 9. This CDR3 is 14 amino acids long. Germline V gene data show CDR1 as MDHEN and CDR2 as SYDVKM. The CDR3: CASSAGGPGNEQFF. In DNA, the CDR3 is TGTGCCAGCTCCGCGGGAGGGCCGGGAAATGAGCAGTTCTTC.

This clone was counted only a few times. The genes are TRBV29-1 and TRBJ2-2, with a possible D match to TRBD2 (5 bases). From germline, CDR1 is SQVTM and CDR2 ANQGSEA. Deletions cut 0 bases from V and 6 bases from J, with 14 bases between. The length of the CDR3 is 15 residues. The CDR3: CSVEDTGNWPGELFF. The DNA of the CDR3 is TGCAGCGTTGAAGATACCGGGAATTGGCCCGGGGAGCTGTTTTTT.